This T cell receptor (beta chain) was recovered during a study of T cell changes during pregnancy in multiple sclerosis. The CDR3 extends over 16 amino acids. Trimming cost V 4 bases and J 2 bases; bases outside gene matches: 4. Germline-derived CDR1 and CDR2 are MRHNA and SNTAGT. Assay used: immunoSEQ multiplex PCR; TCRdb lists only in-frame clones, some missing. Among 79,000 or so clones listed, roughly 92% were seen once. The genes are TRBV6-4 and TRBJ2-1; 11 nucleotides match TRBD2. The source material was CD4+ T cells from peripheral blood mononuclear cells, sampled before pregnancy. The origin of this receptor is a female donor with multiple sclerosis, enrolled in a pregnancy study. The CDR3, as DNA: TGTGCCAGCAGTGCCTTTAGCGGGGGGGCCTACAATGAGCAGTTCTTC. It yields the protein CASSAFSGGAYNEQFF.